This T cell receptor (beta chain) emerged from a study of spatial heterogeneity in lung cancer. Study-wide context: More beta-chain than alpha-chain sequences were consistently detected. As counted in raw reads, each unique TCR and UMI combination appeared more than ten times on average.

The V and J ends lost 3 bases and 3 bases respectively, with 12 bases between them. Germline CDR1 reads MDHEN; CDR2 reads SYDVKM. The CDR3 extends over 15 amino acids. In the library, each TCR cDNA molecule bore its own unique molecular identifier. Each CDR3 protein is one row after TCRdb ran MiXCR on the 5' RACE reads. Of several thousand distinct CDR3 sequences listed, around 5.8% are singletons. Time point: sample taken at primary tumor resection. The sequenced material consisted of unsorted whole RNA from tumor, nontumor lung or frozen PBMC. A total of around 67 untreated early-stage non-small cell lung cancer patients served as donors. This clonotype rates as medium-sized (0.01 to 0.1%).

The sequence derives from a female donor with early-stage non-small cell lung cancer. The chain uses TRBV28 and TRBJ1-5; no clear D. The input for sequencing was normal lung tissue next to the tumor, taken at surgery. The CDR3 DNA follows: TGTGCCAGCAGTTTCACCCCAGCGGTCAATCAGCCCCAGCATTTT. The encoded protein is CASSFTPAVNQPQHF.